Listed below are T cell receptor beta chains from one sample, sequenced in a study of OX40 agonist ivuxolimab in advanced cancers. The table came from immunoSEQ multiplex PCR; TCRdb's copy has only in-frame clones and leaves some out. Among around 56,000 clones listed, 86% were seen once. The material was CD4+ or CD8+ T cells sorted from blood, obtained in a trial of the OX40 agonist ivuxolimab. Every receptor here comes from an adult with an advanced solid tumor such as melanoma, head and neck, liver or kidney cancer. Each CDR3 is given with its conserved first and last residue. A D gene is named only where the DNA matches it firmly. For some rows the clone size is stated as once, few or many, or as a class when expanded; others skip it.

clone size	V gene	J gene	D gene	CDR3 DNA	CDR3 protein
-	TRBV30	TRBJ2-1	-	TGTGCCTGGAGTGTTCCCGGCGGGTCATACAATGAGCAGTTCTTC	CAWSVPGGSYNEQFF
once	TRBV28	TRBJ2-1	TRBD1	TGTGCCAGCAGCTCGGGACAGGGGTTTATAAATGAGCAGTTCTTC	CASSSGQGFINEQFF
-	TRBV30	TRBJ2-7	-	TGTGCCTGGAGTCGGAGGGGCTACGAGCAGTACTTC	CAWSRRGYEQYF
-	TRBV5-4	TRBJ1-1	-	TGTGCCAGCAGCTTGAGGGTGGGAAGGGCTGAAGCTTTCTTT	CASSLRVGRAEAFF
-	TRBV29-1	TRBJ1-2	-	TGCAGCGTATGGGGCAATGGCTACACCTTC	CSVWGNGYTF
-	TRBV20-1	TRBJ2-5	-	TGCAGTGGCTATGATATAGAGACCCAGTACTTC	CSGYDIETQYF
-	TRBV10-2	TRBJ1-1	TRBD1	TGCGCCAGCAGAACGACCGACAGGGGTACTGAAGCTTTCTTT	CASRTTDRGTEAFF
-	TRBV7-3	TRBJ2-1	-	TGTGCCAGCAGCAATACCAATGAGCAGTTCTTC	CASSNTNEQFF
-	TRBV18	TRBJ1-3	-	TGTGCCAGCTCACCACCAGGAGTTAGTTTAAACACCATATATTTT	CASSPPGVSLNTIYF
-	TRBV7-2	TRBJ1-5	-	TGTGCCAGCAGCTTAGTGGTGACAGAACATAATCAGCCCCAGCATTTT	CASSLVVTEHNQPQHF
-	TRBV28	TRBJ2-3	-	TGTGCCAGCAAGGACTTTCTGACAGATACGCAGTATTTT	CASKDFLTDTQYF
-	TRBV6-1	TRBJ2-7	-	TGTGCCAGCAGTGAAGCGCGACAAGGGTCCTACGAGCAGTACTTC	CASSEARQGSYEQYF
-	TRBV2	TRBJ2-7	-	TGTGCCAGCAGTGAAGCGGGTCGGGGGTCCTACGAGCAGTACTTC	CASSEAGRGSYEQYF